Listed below are T cell receptor beta chains from one sample, sequenced in a study of blood T cell repertoires in COVID-19. Produced via immunoSEQ multiplex PCR; TCRdb's table is partial and in-frame only. The data show some 39,000 clones, roughly 90% seen once. Sequencing used peripheral blood. These TCRs come from a human donor in a cohort sampled during active COVID-19. Both conserved end residues are part of each CDR3. The order of the fields is J gene, D gene, clone size, V gene, CDR3 DNA, CDR3 protein. D genes are given only for firm matches. Clone sizes are given selectively: once, few, many, or a class where the clone is expanded.

J: TRBJ2-1
D: TRBD2
size: -
V: TRBV5-1
DNA: TGCGCCAGCAGCCAAACCGGGACTAGCGGCTACAATGAGCAGTTCTTC
CDR3: CASSQTGTSGYNEQFF

J: TRBJ2-2
D: -
size: -
V: TRBV5-6
DNA: TGTGCCAGCAGCTTGGGGAGCGCGGTGGCCGGGGAGCTGTTTTTT
CDR3: CASSLGSAVAGELFF

J: TRBJ2-7
D: -
size: -
V: TRBV4-2
DNA: TGTGCCAGCAGCCAAGCGGCGGGAAAATACGAGCAGTACTTC
CDR3: CASSQAAGKYEQYF

J: TRBJ2-7
D: -
size: -
V: TRBV11-1
DNA: TGTGCCAGCAGCTTAGGCCGGACATGGGGCGAGCAGTACTTC
CDR3: CASSLGRTWGEQYF

J: TRBJ2-7
D: -
size: -
V: TRBV11-3
DNA: TGTGCCAGCAGCGCTGACAGCTCCTACGAGCAGTACTTC
CDR3: CASSADSSYEQYF

J: TRBJ2-1
D: TRBD1
size: -
V: TRBV19
DNA: TGTGCCAGTAGTATAGCGGGGACAGGGGAACGGCTCATATTCAATGAGCAGTTCTTC
CDR3: CASSIAGTGERLIFNEQFF

J: TRBJ2-5
D: -
size: once
V: TRBV15
DNA: TGTGCCACCAGCAGAGATATACAAGAGACCCAGTACTTC
CDR3: CATSRDIQETQYF

J: TRBJ1-1
D: TRBD1
size: -
V: TRBV7-9
DNA: TGTGCCAGCAGCTCTCCGGGACAGGGAATCACTGAAGCTTTCTTT
CDR3: CASSSPGQGITEAFF

J: TRBJ2-3
D: TRBD2
size: -
V: TRBV5-1
DNA: TGCGCCAGCAGCTTGTCACTAGCGGGAGGAGCAGATACGCAGTATTTT
CDR3: CASSLSLAGGADTQYF

J: TRBJ2-7
D: TRBD1
size: -
V: TRBV28
DNA: TGTGCCAGCAGCCGGGACAGGGTATTCCACGAGCAGTACTTC
CDR3: CASSRDRVFHEQYF

J: TRBJ2-7
D: TRBD1
size: -
V: TRBV25-1
DNA: TGTGCCAGCAGAGGGGACAGCACCTACGAGCAGTACTTC
CDR3: CASRGDSTYEQYF

J: TRBJ1-1
D: TRBD1
size: -
V: TRBV6-1
DNA: TGTGCCAGCAGTGAAAGAGGGACAGGGGGTTTGGAAGCTTTCTTT
CDR3: CASSERGTGGLEAFF

J: TRBJ2-5
D: TRBD1
size: -
V: TRBV7-6
DNA: TGTGCCAGCAGCTCATGGACAGGAGGAGAGACCCAGTACTTC
CDR3: CASSSWTGGETQYF

J: TRBJ2-7
D: -
size: -
V: TRBV7-2
DNA: TGTGCCAGCAGCTTAGCGGGGGGGCGAATCCACGAGCAGTACTTC
CDR3: CASSLAGGRIHEQYF

J: TRBJ1-3
D: TRBD1
size: -
V: TRBV9
DNA: TGTGCCAGCAGCGTACAGGGGGGCCCTGACACCATATATTTT
CDR3: CASSVQGGPDTIYF

J: TRBJ2-1
D: -
size: -
V: TRBV4-3
DNA: TGCGCCAGCAGCCAAGCTCTAGAAGTACTTTACAATGAGCAGTTCTTC
CDR3: CASSQALEVLYNEQFF

J: TRBJ1-2
D: TRBD1
size: few
V: TRBV18
DNA: TGTGCCAGCTCACCACCAACGGACAGGGGGGCTGGCTACACCTTC
CDR3: CASSPPTDRGAGYTF

J: TRBJ2-2
D: -
size: -
V: TRBV14
DNA: TGTGCCAGCAGCCAAGATGGACTGTTCACCGGGGAGCTGTTTTTT
CDR3: CASSQDGLFTGELFF